This TCR beta chain emerged from a study of shared clonotypes between healthy human individuals. Genomic DNA belonging to each subset was distributed in equal measure over several immunoSEQ plates. In the study's own analysis: Junction-only sequences without quality scores came from ImmunoSEQ, so filtering differed. Sequenced by immunoSEQ multiplex PCR; TCRdb stores in-frame clones only, minus some. The V and J calls and clone size are taken from that table; D and trimming were inferred from the DNA. The table records 150,000 to 200,000 clones, 85% to 95% of them present only once. General study results and limits: Although depth was large, rarefaction showed that sequencing of the sorted subsets was incomplete. The genetic and exposure-history diversity represented was limited by few donors.

Comments on this clone: Its target is not known.

The CDR3 runs 12 residues. From germline, CDR1 is SQVTM and CDR2 ANQGSEA. The V segment lost 7 bases and the J segment 6 bases; nucleotides outside the gene matches: 8. The clonotype was recovered from a woman between 25 and 40 years old in good health. J is TRBJ1-1 and V is TRBV29-1; TRBD1 aligns across 7 bases. Sequencing used naive CD4+ T cells sorted from blood. The subset here: CD45RA+ positively selected. The CDR3 sequence is CSGGTVDAEAFF. CDR3 coding DNA: TGCAGCGGGGGGACAGTCGACGCTGAAGCTTTCTTT.